This T cell receptor (beta chain) was retrieved from a study of blood T cells in healthy people across ages. Germline lookup yields CDR1 SGDLS and CDR2 YYNGEE. The CDR3 length is 14 residues. Next came a second PCR, run for about 7 to 12 cycles, which used a sample-barcoded 5' primer along with a J-beta primer mix. From the 5' RACE reads, TCRdb called clonotypes with MiXCR, one entry per CDR3 protein. The repertoire holds approximately 900,000 distinct CDR3 sequences, with around 48% as singletons. The rearrangement links TRBV9 to TRBJ2-5, with TRBD2 matching over 9 bases. The DNA end is a closer match to TRBJ2-7, so the J assignment may be wrong. Specimen: blood. The clonotype originates from a man aged 25 to 45 in good health. This CDR3 reads CASSSLGTSNEQYF. The CDR3 coding sequence is TGTGCCAGCAGCTCCCTAGGGACTAGCAACGAGCAGTACTTC.